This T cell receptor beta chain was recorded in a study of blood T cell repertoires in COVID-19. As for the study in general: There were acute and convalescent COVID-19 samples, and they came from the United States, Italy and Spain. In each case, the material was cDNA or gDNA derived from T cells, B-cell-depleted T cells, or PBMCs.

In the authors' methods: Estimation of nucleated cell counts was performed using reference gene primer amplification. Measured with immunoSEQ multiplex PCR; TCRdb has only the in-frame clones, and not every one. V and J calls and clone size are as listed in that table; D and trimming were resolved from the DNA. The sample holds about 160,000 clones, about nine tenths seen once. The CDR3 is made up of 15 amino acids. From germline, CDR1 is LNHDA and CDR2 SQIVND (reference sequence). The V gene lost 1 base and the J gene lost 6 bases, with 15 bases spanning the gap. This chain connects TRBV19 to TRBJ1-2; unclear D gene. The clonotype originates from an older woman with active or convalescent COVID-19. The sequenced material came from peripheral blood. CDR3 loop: CASSIGGNIPDGYTF. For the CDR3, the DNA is TGTGCCAGTAGTATAGGCGGGAATATCCCCGATGGCTACACCTTC.